These 20 T cell receptor beta chains were all obtained from the same sample, sequenced in a study of blood T cell repertoires in COVID-19. Method: immunoSEQ multiplex PCR; TCRdb's copy keeps in-frame clones and lacks some. The table records some 400,000 clones, 70% to 90% of them present only once. The specimen was peripheral blood. Source of these receptors: a woman aged 60 to 75 with COVID-19, enrolled during active disease.

This clone was recorded once. The gene calls are TRBV5-1 and TRBJ2-2; possible D gene TRBD1, 5 bases. CDR1 and CDR2 from the germline V gene are SGHRS and YFSETQ. Between the trimmed V and J ends, which lost 4 bases and 6 bases, there was a span of 10 bases. This CDR3 is 13 amino acids long. CDR3 DNA sequence: TGCGCCAGCAGCCTCGGACAATCCGGGGAGCTGTTTTTT. Amino acids: CASSLGQSGELFF.

The chain employs TRBV11-3 and TRBJ2-3, with 10 nucleotides matching TRBD2. This CDR3 contains 17 residues. The J segment lost 7 bases and the V segment lost 4 bases, leaving 14 bases of the junction unmatched. Germline lookup yields CDR1 SGHNT and CDR2 YENEEA. CDR3 nucleotides: TGTGCCAGCAGCTCAGACGGTCCTAGCGGGGGTTTTCATACGCAGTATTTT. Translated, it gives CASSSDGPSGGFHTQYF.

The chain has TRBV5-1 and TRBJ2-1; 9 bases line up with TRBD2. The junction had 7 bases not matched to a gene; V was cut back by 5 bases and J by 7 bases. The CDR3 has 14 amino acids. Germline values: CDR1 SGHRS, CDR2 YFSETQ. The CDR3 region has the DNA TGCGCCAGCAGATTAGCGGGGGAAAAGAATGAGCAGTTCTTC. This encodes CASRLAGEKNEQFF.

This chain uses TRBV3-1 (or the pseudogene TRBV3-2) with TRBJ1-2; no clear D. Looked up from germline, CDR1 is LGHDT and CDR2 is YNNKEL (reference sequence). V was trimmed by 6 bases and J by 0 bases, leaving 14 bases between them. The CDR3 has 15 amino acids. The CDR3 nucleotides are TGTGCCAGCAGTTTAGGACTGGTTGCTAACTATGGCTACACCTTC. Its translation: CASSLGLVANYGYTF.

CDR3 residues: CASSLRDPRDNSPLHF. CDR3 sequence (DNA): TGTGCCAGCAGCTTACGGGATCCGAGGGATAATTCACCCCTCCACTTT. The chain has TRBV7-9 and TRBJ1-6; no reliable D call. Trimming left V 2 bases short and J 5 bases short, with 13 bases between. The CDR3 sequence is 16 residues long. Looked up from germline, CDR1 is SEHNR and CDR2 is FQNEAQ (reference sequence).

This clone was found once. The chain carries TRBV5-4 and TRBJ1-1; D may be TRBD1 (5 bases). The CDR3 runs 15 residues. V lost 4 bases, J lost 6 bases, and 19 bases lay in between. Germline V gives CDR1 SGHNT, CDR2 YYREEE (reference sequence). CDR3 in DNA: TGTGCCAGCAGCCCTGTTGGGGGGTCGAGCGCTGAAGCTTTCTTT. Encoded protein: CASSPVGGSSAEAFF. Full variable domain (rest looked up from reference TRBV5-4 and TRBJ1-1): ETGVTQSPTHLIKTRGQQVTLRCSSQSGHNTVSWYQQALGQGPQFIFQYYREEENGRGNFPPRFSGLQFPNYSSELNVNALELDDSALYLCASSPVGGSSAEAFFGQGTRLTVV.

The chain has TRBV3-1 (or the pseudogene TRBV3-2) and TRBJ2-1; the match to TRBD2 covers 7 bases. Germline CDR1 is LGHDT and CDR2 is YNNKEL (reference sequence). The CDR3 length is 15 residues. J lost 3 bases, V lost 4 bases, and 6 bases had no gene match. Here the CDR3 reads CASSRSAGIYNEQFF. The CDR3 nucleotides read TGTGCCAGCAGCCGATCAGCGGGGATCTACAATGAGCAGTTCTTC.

The chain couples TRBV2 to TRBJ1-1, with D perhaps matching TRBD1 (5 bases). The CDR3 totals 14 residues. Trimming left V 7 bases short and J 1 base short, with 13 bases between. Per germline, CDR1 SNHLY and CDR2 FYNNEI. CDR3 bases: TGTGCCAGCACGACAGAAACAACGAACACTGAAGCTTTCTTT. It yields the protein CASTTETTNTEAFF.

The chain employs TRBV18 and TRBJ2-3, with 9 bases aligning to TRBD2. The CDR3 spans 16 residues. Germline V gene sequence: CDR1 KGHSH, CDR2 LQKENI. V shed 2 bases, J shed 6 bases, and the junction held 9 bases outside the gene matches. DNA for the CDR3: TGTGCCAGCTCACCATTAGCGGGGGCGTCAGCGGATACGCAGTATTTT. Residues: CASSPLAGASADTQYF.

This chain joins TRBV27 and TRBJ1-2, with a tentative D call TRBD1 (5 bases). Trimming stripped 5 bases from V and 8 bases from J, with 12 bases between. CDR1 is MNHEY, CDR2 SMNVEV, per germline (reference sequence). This CDR3 is built from 12 residues. CDR3 protein: CASSTLQGGYTF. The CDR3 coding sequence is TGTGCCAGCAGTACCCTGCAGGGCGGCTACACCTTC.

The genes are TRBV5-1 and TRBJ2-1; D is possibly TRBD2 (5 bases). Germline CDR1 SGHRS, CDR2 YFSETQ. Trimming removed 4 bases from V and 2 bases from J, with 13 bases in between. The CDR3 has 15 residues. The CDR3 region is CASSPRTGTYNEQFF. The CDR3 DNA is TGCGCCAGCAGCCCTCGGACGGGGACCTACAATGAGCAGTTCTTC.

The chain has TRBV19 and TRBJ1-1, with unresolved D. This CDR3 region has 16 residues. Germline-derived CDR1 and CDR2 are LNHDA and SQIVND (reference sequence). V was clipped by 0 bases and J by 0 bases, with 11 bases between them. CDR3 region: CASSIELTLMNTEAFF. CDR3 DNA sequence: TGTGCCAGTAGTATAGAGTTGACACTGATGAACACTGAAGCTTTCTTT.

The genes are TRBV7-9 and TRBJ2-3; no clear D gene. Trimming stripped 3 bases from V and 0 bases from J, with 7 bases between. The CDR3 consists of 14 residues. Looked up from germline, CDR1 is SEHNR and CDR2 is FQNEAQ (reference sequence). The CDR3 sequence: CASSFDSSTDTQYF. The CDR3 coding sequence is TGTGCCAGCAGCTTCGACTCTAGCACAGATACGCAGTATTTT.

The chain is built from TRBV30 and TRBJ2-7; weak D call: TRBD2 (6 bases). Germline V gene sequence: CDR1 GTSNPN, CDR2 SVGIG (reference sequence). The CDR3 sequence is 12 residues long. The V and J ends lost 6 bases and 2 bases respectively, with 11 bases between them. The CDR3 bases are TGTGCCTGTGGGAGGCGAACCTACGAGCAGTACTTC. Residues: CACGRRTYEQYF.

The genes are TRBV4-1 and TRBJ1-1; a weak D match, TRBD1 (6 bases). This CDR3 has 15 amino acids. Germline loops: CDR1 MGHRA, CDR2 YSYEKL. Trimming stripped 2 bases from V and 0 bases from J, with 10 bases between. The CDR3 is CASSQQQGLNTEAFF. As DNA, the CDR3 is TGCGCCAGCAGCCAACAACAGGGACTGAACACTGAAGCTTTCTTT.

The genes are TRBV3-1 (or the pseudogene TRBV3-2) and TRBJ2-5; 14 bases align to TRBD2. V shed 4 bases and J 5 bases; nucleotides not matched to a gene: 3. CDR1 LGHDT and CDR2 YNNKEL come from the germline V gene (reference sequence). CDR3 length: 15 residues. The CDR3 DNA reads TGTGCCAGCAGCCTGTGGACTAGCGGGGGGGAGACCCAGTACTTC. Its protein product is CASSLWTSGGETQYF.

This chain links TRBV10-1 with TRBJ1-1; tentatively, D is TRBD1 (6 bases). Per the germline V gene, CDR1 is WNHNN and CDR2 is SYGVQD (reference sequence). Trimming removed 4 bases at V and 5 bases at J, with 17 bases between. The CDR3 consists of 15 residues. The DNA of the CDR3 is TGCGCCAGCAGTGTCTCGAGGGGGGGAATAACTGAAGCTTTCTTT. It specifies CASSVSRGGITEAFF.

This sequence joins TRBV15 and TRBJ1-2; no clear D. The germline CDR1 and CDR2 sequences are LNHNV and YYDKDF (reference sequence). The CDR3 totals 12 residues. Trimming took off 1 base at V and 4 bases at J, with 4 bases between the two ends. CDR3 protein: CATSRVSYGYTF. CDR3 DNA sequence: TGTGCCACCAGCAGAGTCTCCTATGGCTACACCTTC. Supplemented by reference TRBV15 and TRBJ1-2, the full variable domain reads DAMVIQNPRYQVTQFGKPVTLSCSQTLNHNVMYWYQQKSSQAPKLLFHYYDKDFNNEADTPDNFQSRRPNTSFCFLDIRSPGLGDTAMYLCATSRVSYGYTFGSGTRLTVV.

J is TRBJ2-3 and V is TRBV18; perhaps TRBD2 as D (6 bases). The CDR3 has 15 residues. The germline gives CDR1 KGHSH, CDR2 LQKENI. V was clipped by 3 bases and J by 1 base, with 11 bases between them. The CDR3 sequence: CASSPFPGGTDTQYF. The CDR3 region has the DNA TGTGCCAGCTCACCCTTCCCGGGGGGCACAGATACGCAGTATTTT.

The chain carries TRBV29-1 and TRBJ1-1, with TRBD1 matching 9 bases. Germline CDR1 and CDR2: SQVTM and ANQGSEA. Germline trimming cut 5 bases from V and 0 bases from J; bases unmatched to any gene: 7. The CDR3 loop spans 15 amino acids. CDR3 residues: CSVQTRTGVNTEAFF. The CDR3 DNA is TGCAGCGTTCAGACGCGGACAGGGGTGAACACTGAAGCTTTCTTT.